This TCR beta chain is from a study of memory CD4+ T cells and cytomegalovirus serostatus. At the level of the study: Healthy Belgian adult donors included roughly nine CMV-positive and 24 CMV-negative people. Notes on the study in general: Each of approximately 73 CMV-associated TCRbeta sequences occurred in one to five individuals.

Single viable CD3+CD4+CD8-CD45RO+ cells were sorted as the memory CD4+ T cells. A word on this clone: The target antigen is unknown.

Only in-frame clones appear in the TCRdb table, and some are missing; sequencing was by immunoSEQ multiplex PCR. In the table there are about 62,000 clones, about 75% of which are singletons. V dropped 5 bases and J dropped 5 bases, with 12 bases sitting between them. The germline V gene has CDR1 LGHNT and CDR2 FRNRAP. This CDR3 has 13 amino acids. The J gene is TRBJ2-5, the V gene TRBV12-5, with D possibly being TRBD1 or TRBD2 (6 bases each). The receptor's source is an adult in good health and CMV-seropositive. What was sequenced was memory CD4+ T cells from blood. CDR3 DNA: TGTGCTAGTGGTCCCGGGGGCGGGGAGACCCAGTACTTC. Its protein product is CASGPGGGETQYF.